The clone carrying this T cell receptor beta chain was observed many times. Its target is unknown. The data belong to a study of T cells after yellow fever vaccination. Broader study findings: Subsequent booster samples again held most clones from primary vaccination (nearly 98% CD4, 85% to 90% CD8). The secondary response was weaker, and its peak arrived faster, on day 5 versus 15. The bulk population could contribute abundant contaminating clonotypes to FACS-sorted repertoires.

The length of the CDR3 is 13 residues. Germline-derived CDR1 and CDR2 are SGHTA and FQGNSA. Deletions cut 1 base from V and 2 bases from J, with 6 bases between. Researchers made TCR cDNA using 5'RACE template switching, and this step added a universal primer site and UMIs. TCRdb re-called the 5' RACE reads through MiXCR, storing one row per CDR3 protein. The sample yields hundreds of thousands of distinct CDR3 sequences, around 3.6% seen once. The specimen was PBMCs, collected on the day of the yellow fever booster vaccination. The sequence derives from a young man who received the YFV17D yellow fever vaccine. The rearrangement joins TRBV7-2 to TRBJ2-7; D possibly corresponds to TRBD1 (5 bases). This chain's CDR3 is CASSLGTTYEQYV. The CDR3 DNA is TGTGCCAGCAGCTTAGGGACAACCTACGAGCAGTACGTC.